Reported below is one TCR beta chain. As yet, its antigen is unknown. Germline V gene lookup returns CDR1 MNHEY and CDR2 SMNVEV (reference sequence). The CDR3 sequence is 14 residues long. Both TCRalpha and TCRbeta cDNA were subjected to two nested PCRs lasting approximately 16 and 10 cycles. TCRdb re-called the 5' RACE reads and catalogs CDR3 proteins one per entry, DNA excluded. This listing includes about 450,000 distinct CDR3 sequences. Whole-blood total RNA was extracted without T cell sorting. The source of the sample is a study of monozygotic twins with inflammatory bowel disease. Study-wide results and limits: The study found lower TCRbeta diversity (inverse Simpson) in IBD patients than in healthy co-twins.

V usage is TRBV27 and J usage is TRBJ2-7; TCRdb calls TRBD2, which cannot be checked without DNA. Material for sequencing was blood. The source of this sequence is a human donor with ulcerative colitis or Crohn's disease, or a healthy co-twin of an affected twin (not recorded which). The CDR3 sequence is CASTPGGPQNEQYF.